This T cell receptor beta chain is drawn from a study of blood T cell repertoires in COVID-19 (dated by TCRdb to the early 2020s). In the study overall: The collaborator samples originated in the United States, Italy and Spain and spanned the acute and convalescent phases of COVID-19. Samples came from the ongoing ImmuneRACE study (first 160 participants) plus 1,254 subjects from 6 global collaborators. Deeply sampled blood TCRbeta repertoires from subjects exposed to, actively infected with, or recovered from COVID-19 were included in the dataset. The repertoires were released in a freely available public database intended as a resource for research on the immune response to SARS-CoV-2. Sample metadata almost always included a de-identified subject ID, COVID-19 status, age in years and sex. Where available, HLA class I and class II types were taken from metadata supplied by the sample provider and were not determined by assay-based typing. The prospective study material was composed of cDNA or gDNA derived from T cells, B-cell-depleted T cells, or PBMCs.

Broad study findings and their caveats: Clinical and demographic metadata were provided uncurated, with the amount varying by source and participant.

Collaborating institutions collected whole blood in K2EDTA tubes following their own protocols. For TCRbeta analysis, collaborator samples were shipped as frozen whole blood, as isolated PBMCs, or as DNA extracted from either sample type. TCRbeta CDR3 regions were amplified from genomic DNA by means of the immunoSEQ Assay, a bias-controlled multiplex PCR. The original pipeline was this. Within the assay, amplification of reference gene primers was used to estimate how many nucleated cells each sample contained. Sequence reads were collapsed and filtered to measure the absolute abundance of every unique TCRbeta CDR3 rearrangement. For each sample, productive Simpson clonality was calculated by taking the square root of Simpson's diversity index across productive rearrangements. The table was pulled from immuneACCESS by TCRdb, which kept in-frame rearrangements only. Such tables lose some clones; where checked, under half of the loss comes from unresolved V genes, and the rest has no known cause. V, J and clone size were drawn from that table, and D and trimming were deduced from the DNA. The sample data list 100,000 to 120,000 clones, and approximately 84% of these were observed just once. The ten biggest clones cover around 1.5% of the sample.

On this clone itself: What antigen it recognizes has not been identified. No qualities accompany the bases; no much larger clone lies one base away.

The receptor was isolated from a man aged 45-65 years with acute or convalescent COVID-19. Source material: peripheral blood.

DNA sequence: TGTGCCAGCAGTTACGGGACAGCGCGCACAGATACGCAGTATTTT. Its protein is CASSYGTARTDTQYF. The sequence links TRBV6-5 to TRBJ2-3; 7 bases in the junction line up with TRBD1. Trimming takes 2 bases off V and 1 base off J; junction bases not matched to a gene: 3. From its cysteine to its phenylalanine, the CDR3 spans 15 amino acids. Only the CDR3 DNA is retained, 45 bases long and in frame from the first base. The germline V gene provides CDR1 MNHEY and CDR2 SVGAGI.